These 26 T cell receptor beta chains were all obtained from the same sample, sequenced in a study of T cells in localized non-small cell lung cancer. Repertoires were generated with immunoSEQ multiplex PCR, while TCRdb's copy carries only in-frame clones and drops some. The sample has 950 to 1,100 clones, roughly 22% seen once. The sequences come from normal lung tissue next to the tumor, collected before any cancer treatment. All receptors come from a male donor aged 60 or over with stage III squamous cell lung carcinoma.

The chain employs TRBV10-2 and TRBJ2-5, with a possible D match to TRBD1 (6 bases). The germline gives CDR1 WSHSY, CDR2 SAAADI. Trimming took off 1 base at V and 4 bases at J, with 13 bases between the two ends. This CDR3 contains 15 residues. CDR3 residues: CASSEFFGTTETQYF. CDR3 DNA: TGCGCCAGCAGTGAGTTCTTCGGGACAACAGAGACCCAGTACTTC.

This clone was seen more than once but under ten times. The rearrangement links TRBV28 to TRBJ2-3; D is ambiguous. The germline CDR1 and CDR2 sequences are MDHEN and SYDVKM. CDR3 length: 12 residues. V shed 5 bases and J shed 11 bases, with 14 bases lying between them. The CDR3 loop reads CASSPPWQRQYF. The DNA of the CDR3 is TGTGCCAGCAGTCCCCCCTGGCAGAGGCAGTATTTT.

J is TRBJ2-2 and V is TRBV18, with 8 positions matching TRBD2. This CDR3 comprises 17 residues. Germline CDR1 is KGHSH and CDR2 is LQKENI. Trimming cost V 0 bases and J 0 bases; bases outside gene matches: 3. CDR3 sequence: CASSPPASGPNTGELFF. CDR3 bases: TGTGCCAGCTCACCACCGGCTAGCGGGCCGAACACCGGGGAGCTGTTTTTT.

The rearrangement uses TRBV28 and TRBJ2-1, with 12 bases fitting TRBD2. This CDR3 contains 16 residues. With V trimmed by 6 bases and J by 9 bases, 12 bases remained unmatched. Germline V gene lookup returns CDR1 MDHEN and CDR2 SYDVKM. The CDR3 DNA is TGTGCCAGCAGCCGGACCACTAGCGGGGGGTATAGTGAGCAGTTCTTC. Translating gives CASSRTTSGGYSEQFF.

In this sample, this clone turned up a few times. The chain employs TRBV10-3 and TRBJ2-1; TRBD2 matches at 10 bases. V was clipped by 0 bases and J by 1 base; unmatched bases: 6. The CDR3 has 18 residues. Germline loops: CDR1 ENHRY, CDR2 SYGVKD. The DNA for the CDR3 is TGTGCCATCAGTGAGTCTGGCTTAGCGGGGGGTTCCTACAATGAGCAGTTCTTC. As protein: CAISESGLAGGSYNEQFF.

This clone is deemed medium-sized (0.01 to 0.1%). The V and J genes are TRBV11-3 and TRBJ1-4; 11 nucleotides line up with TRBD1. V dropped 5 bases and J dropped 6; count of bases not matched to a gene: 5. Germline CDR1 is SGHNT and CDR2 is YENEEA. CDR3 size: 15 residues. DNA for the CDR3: TGTGCCAGCAGCGACGGGGACAGGGGGTATGAAAAACTGTTTTTT. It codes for CASSDGDRGYEKLFF. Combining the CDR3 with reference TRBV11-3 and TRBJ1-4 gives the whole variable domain EAGVVQSPRYKIIEKKQPVAFWCNPISGHNTLYWYLQNLGQGPELLIRYENEEAVDDSQLPKDRFSAERLKGVDSTLKIQPAELGDSAVYLCASSDGDRGYEKLFFGSGTQLSVL.

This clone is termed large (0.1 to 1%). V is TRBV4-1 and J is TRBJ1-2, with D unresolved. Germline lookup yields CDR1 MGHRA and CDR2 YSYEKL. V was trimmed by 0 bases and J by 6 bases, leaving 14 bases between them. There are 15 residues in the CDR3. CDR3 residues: CASSQDVRRWDGYTF. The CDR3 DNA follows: TGCGCCAGCAGCCAAGATGTTCGACGTTGGGATGGCTACACCTTC.

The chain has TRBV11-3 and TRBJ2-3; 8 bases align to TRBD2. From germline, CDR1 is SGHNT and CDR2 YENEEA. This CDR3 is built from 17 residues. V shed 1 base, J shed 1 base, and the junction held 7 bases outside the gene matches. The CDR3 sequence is CASSLGGRFARTDTQYF. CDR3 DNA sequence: TGTGCCAGCAGCTTAGGCGGGAGGTTCGCCCGCACAGATACGCAGTATTTT.

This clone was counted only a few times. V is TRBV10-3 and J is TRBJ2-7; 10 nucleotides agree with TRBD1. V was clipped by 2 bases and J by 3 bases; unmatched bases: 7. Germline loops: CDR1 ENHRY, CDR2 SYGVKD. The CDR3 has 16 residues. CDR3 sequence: CAISEVEGQGNYEQYF. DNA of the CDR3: TGTGCCATCAGTGAGGTGGAGGGACAGGGGAACTACGAGCAGTACTTC.

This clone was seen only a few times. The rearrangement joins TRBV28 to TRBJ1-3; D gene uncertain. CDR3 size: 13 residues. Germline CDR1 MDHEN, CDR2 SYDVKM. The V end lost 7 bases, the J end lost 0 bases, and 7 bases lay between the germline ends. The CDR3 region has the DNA TGTGCCAGCATCCAGAGCTCTGGAAACACCATATATTTT. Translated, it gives CASIQSSGNTIYF.

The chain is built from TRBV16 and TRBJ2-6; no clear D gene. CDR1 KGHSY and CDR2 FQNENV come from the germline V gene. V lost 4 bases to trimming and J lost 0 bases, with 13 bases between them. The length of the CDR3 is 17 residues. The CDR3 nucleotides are TGTGCCAGCAGCCCCAGAAGCGTCAACTCTGGGGCCAACGTCCTGACTTTC. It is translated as CASSPRSVNSGANVLTF.

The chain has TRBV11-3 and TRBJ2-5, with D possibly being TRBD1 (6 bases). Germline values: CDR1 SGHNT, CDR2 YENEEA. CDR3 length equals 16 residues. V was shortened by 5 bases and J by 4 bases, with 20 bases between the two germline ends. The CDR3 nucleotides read TGTGCCAGCAGCCGAGACAGGACACTGGGGCGAGAGACCCAGTACTTC. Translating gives CASSRDRTLGRETQYF.

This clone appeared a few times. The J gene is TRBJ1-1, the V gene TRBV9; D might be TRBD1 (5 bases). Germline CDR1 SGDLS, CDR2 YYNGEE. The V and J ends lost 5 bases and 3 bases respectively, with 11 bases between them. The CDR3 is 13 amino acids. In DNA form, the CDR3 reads TGTGCCAGCAGTGAAGGGGTCTACACTGAAGCTTTCTTT. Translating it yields CASSEGVYTEAFF.

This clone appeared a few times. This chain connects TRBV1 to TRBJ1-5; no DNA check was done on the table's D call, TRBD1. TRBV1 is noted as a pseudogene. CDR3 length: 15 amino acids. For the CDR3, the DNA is TGCGCCAGCAGCCAAGACACGGGCAGGGCTAAGCCCCAGCATTTT. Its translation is CASSQDTGRAKPQHF.

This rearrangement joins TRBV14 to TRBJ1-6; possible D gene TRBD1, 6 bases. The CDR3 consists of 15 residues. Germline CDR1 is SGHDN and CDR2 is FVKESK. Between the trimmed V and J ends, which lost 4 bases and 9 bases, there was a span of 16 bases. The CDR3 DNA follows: TGTGCCAGCAGCCTCCAAACAGGGTTATCTTCACCCCTCCACTTT. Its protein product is CASSLQTGLSSPLHF.

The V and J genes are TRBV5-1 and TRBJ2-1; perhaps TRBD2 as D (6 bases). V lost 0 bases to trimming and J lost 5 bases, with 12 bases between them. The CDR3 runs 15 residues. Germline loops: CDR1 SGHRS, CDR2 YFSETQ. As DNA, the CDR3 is TGCGCCAGCAGCTTGGCCGAGGTAGCGGACAATGAGCAGTTCTTC. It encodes CASSLAEVADNEQFF.

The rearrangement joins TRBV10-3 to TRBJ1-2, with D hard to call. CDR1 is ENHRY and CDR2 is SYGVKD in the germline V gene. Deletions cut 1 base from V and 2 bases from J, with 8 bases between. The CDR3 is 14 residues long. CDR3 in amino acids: CAISELPKNYGYTF. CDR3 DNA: TGTGCCATCAGTGAGTTGCCCAAAAACTATGGCTACACCTTC.

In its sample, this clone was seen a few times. DNA of the CDR3: TGTGCCAGCAGCTTAGAGGGGGCGGACCTCTTATCTAATTCACCCCTCCACTTT. Translation: CASSLEGADLLSNSPLHF. The rearrangement links TRBV11-3 to TRBJ1-6; D possibly corresponds to TRBD1 (6 bases). Per the germline V gene, CDR1 is SGHNT and CDR2 is YENEEA. The CDR3 consists of 18 residues. Trimming shortened V by 0 bases and J by 6 bases, and 18 bases separated the two germline ends. Variable domain in full (rest from reference TRBV11-3 and TRBJ1-6): EAGVVQSPRYKIIEKKQPVAFWCNPISGHNTLYWYLQNLGQGPELLIRYENEEAVDDSQLPKDRFSAERLKGVDSTLKIQPAELGDSAVYLCASSLEGADLLSNSPLHFGNGTRLTVT.

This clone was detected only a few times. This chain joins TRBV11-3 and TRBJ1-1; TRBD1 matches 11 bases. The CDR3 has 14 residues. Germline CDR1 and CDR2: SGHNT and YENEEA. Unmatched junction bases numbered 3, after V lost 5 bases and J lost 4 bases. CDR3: CASSGQGASTEAFF. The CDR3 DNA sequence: TGTGCCAGCAGCGGACAGGGGGCGAGCACTGAAGCTTTCTTT.

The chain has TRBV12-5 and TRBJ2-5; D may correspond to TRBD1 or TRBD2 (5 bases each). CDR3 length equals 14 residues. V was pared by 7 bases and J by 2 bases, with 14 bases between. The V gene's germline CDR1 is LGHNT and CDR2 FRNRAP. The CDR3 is CASAPGTNQETQYF. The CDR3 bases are TGTGCTAGTGCCCCCGGGACGAATCAAGAGACCCAGTACTTC.

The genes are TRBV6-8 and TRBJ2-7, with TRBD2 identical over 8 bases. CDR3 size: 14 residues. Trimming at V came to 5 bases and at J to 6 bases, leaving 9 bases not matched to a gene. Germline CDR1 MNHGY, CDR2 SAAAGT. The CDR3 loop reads CASSDSSAGGEQYF. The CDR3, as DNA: TGTGCCAGCAGTGATTCTTCGGCGGGAGGCGAGCAGTACTTC.

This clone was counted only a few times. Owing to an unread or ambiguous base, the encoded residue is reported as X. The CDR3 bases are TGTGCCAGCACCCCCCCTCGGGGGAYCCAGTACTTC. Protein product: CASTPPRGXQYF. The chain couples TRBV28 to TRBJ2-5, with D possibly matching TRBD2 (6 bases). The germline gives CDR1 MDHEN, CDR2 SYDVKM. V was shortened by 7 bases and J by 10 bases, with 16 bases between the two germline ends. The CDR3 length is 12 residues.

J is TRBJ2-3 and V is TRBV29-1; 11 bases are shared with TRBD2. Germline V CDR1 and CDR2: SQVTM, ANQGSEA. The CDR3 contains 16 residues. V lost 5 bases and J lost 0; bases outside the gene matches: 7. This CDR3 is CSVSGTSGYSTDTQYF. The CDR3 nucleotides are TGCAGCGTTTCCGGGACTAGCGGATATAGCACAGATACGCAGTATTTT.

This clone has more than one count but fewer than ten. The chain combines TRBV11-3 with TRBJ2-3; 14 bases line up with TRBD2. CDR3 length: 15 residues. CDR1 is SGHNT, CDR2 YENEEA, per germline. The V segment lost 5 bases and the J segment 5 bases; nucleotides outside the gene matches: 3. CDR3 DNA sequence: TGTGCCAGCAGCCGTGGACTAGCGGGGGGAGATACGCAGTATTTT. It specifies CASSRGLAGGDTQYF.

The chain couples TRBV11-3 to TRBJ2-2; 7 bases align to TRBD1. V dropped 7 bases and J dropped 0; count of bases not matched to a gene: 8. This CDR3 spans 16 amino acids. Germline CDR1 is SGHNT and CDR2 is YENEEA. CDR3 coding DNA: TGTGCCAGCAACAAAGGGGGCCCTACGAACACCGGGGAGCTGTTTTTT. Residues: CASNKGGPTNTGELFF.

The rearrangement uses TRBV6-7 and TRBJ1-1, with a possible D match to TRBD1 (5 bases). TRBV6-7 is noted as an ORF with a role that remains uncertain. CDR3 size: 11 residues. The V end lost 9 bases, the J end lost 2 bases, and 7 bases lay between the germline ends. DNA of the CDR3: TGTGCCAGTCGGACAAACACTGAAGCTTTCTTT. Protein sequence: CASRTNTEAFF.